The 9 T cell receptor beta chains in this list originate from one sample, sequenced in a study of blood T cell repertoires in COVID-19. Sequenced by immunoSEQ multiplex PCR; TCRdb stores in-frame clones only, minus some. The table lists about 270,000 clones, approximately 84% of them singletons. Sequencing was carried out using peripheral blood. The receptors stem from a human donor with COVID-19, enrolled during active disease. The donor label of this sample is uncertain.

This clone was seen once. The chain recombines TRBV19 with TRBJ2-2; possible D gene TRBD2, 6 bases. V lost 11 bases and J lost 4, with 20 bases in between. The CDR3 is made up of 15 amino acids. Germline V gene sequence: CDR1 LNHDA, CDR2 SQIVND (reference sequence). The CDR3, as DNA: TGTGCCTCAGTCGGTTGGAGGGTGGGCACCGGGGAGCTGTTTTTT. Translated, it gives CASVGWRVGTGELFF.

The chain has TRBV7-9 and TRBJ2-5; the match to TRBD1 covers 7 bases. The CDR3 has 15 residues. The germline V gene has CDR1 SEHNR and CDR2 FQNEAQ (reference sequence). The junction had 7 bases not matched to a gene; V was cut back by 5 bases and J by 1 base. The CDR3 DNA reads TGTGCCAGCAGCCAGACTCGGGACAGCCAAGAGACCCAGTACTTC. Translation: CASSQTRDSQETQYF.

This clone showed up just once. In DNA, the CDR3 is TGTGCCAGCAGCGTAGAAGGGGTACGAGAGACCCAGTACTTC. This gives the protein CASSVEGVRETQYF. The chain carries TRBV9 and TRBJ2-5; a weak D match, TRBD1 (5 bases). With 0 bases removed from V and 4 bases from J, the gap between germline ends came to 10 bases. Germline V lookup: CDR1 SGDLS, CDR2 YYNGEE. The CDR3 covers 14 residues.

The chain carries TRBV19 and TRBJ1-5; no definite D call. Trimming pared 1 base from V and 0 bases from J, leaving 19 bases between. Germline V CDR1 and CDR2: LNHDA, SQIVND (reference sequence). CDR3 length equals 19 residues. CDR3 region: CASSIVLRDGGLSNQPQHF. CDR3 DNA: TGTGCCAGTAGTATAGTATTGAGAGACGGAGGACTTAGCAATCAGCCCCAGCATTTT.

This chain uses TRBV5-6 with TRBJ2-3, with 10 bases aligning to TRBD2. V was pared by 4 bases and J by 2 bases, with 7 bases of the junction left unmatched. CDR1 and CDR2 from the germline V gene are SGHDT and YYEEEE. The CDR3 loop spans 16 amino acids. The CDR3 spells CASSTILAGFTDTQYF. CDR3 nucleotides: TGTGCCAGCAGCACCATACTAGCGGGGTTCACAGATACGCAGTATTTT.

Remarks on this clone: Germline and junction disagree at one end, which may indicate a read error. The J gene is TRBJ2-3, the V gene TRBV2; D is unclear. The CDR3 extends over 12 amino acids. Per the germline V gene, CDR1 is SNHLY and CDR2 is FYNNEI. This CDR3 is CASSEEARLSLF. Here the CDR3 DNA reads TGTGCCAGCAGTGAAGAGGCGAGGCTTTCCCTTTTT.

The chain joins TRBV9 to TRBJ2-7; 9 positions match TRBD2. CDR1 and CDR2 from the germline V gene are SGDLS and YYNGEE. V shed 3 bases and J 1 base; nucleotides not matched to a gene: 11. The CDR3 extends over 17 amino acids. This chain's CDR3 is CASSAGAGSGGSYEQYF. CDR3 DNA sequence: TGTGCCAGCAGCGCCGGCGCTGGTAGCGGGGGATCCTACGAGCAGTACTTC.

With respect to this clone: A read error may account for a junction end that differs from germline. The genes are TRBV7-7 and TRBJ2-5; 7 bases agree with TRBD2. The length of the CDR3 is 13 residues. Per the germline V gene, CDR1 is SSHAT and CDR2 is FNYEAQ (reference sequence). The CDR3 coding sequence is TGTGCTAGCAGCTTTAGCGGGCAAGAGACCCAGTACTTC. Residues: CASSFSGQETQYF. Full variable domain (missing parts from reference TRBV7-7 and TRBJ2-5): GAGVSQSPRYKVTKRGQDVTLRCDPISSHATLYWYQQALGQGPEFLTYFNYEAQPDKSGLPSDRFSAERPEGSISTLTIQRTEQRDSAMYRCASSFSGQETQYFGPGTRLLVL.

This clone was seen once. V usage is TRBV7-2 and J usage is TRBJ1-4; D gene unclear. This CDR3 has 15 amino acids. Germline CDR1 and CDR2: SGHTA and FQGNSA. The ends were cut back, 5 bases at V and 0 bases at J, with 10 bases in the middle. CDR3 bases: TGTGCCAGCAGCCTAGTGGCATCAACTAATGAAAAACTGTTTTTT. Translating it yields CASSLVASTNEKLFF.